A single sample gave rise to the 15 T cell receptor beta chains below, sequenced in a study of control samples from healthy donors and cancer patients. This table comes from immunoSEQ multiplex PCR, and its TCRdb copy is limited to in-frame clones, with some not included. The sample carries under 150,000 clones, over 75% recorded once. Sequencing used blood. Receptor source: a man aged 35 to 55 in good health.

This sequence joins TRBV5-1 and TRBJ1-6, with TRBD1 matching 8 bases. The V gene's germline CDR1 is SGHRS and CDR2 YFSETQ. This CDR3 region has 14 residues. V shed 7 bases, J shed 7 bases, and the junction held 7 bases outside the gene matches. CDR3 protein: CASVDRAGNSPLHF. The CDR3 DNA is TGCGCCAGCGTGGACAGGGCCGGGAATTCACCCCTCCACTTT.

This rearrangement joins TRBV7-9 to TRBJ2-3; no definite D call. This CDR3 contains 12 residues. CDR1 and CDR2 from the germline V gene are SEHNR and FQNEAQ (reference sequence). V was shortened by 2 bases and J by 0 bases, with 0 bases between the two germline ends. This CDR3 reads CASSLSTDTQYF. CDR3 DNA sequence: TGTGCCAGCAGCTTAAGCACAGATACGCAGTATTTT.

This sequence joins TRBV6-5 and TRBJ2-2; tentative D call: TRBD1 (5 bases). Germline CDR1 is MNHEY and CDR2 is SVGAGI. This CDR3 region has 14 residues. The V and J ends lost 5 bases and 1 base respectively, with 8 bases between them. The CDR3, as DNA: TGTGCCAGCAGTCAGGGTCTGAACACCGGGGAGCTGTTTTTT. This sequence encodes CASSQGLNTGELFF.

The rearrangement joins TRBV6-5 to TRBJ1-1; TRBD1 is a possible D gene (6 bases). Trimming pared 8 bases from V and 1 base from J, leaving 14 bases between. The V gene's germline CDR1 is MNHEY and CDR2 SVGAGI. The CDR3 contains 14 residues. The CDR3 is CASGNRAWNTEAFF. Here the CDR3 DNA reads TGTGCCAGCGGAAACAGGGCCTGGAACACTGAAGCTTTCTTT.

The chain is built from TRBV20-1 and TRBJ1-6; no reliable D call. The CDR3 extends over 13 amino acids. Germline lookup yields CDR1 DFQATT and CDR2 SNEGSKA (reference sequence). Trimming cost V 3 bases and J 6 bases, with 9 bases left between them. The CDR3 bases are TGCAGTGCTAGTAGGGCAGTTAATTCACCCCTCCACTTT. Amino acids: CSASRAVNSPLHF.

The J gene is TRBJ2-2, the V gene TRBV24-1, with TRBD1 as a possible D gene (6 bases). Trimming took off 0 bases at V and 0 bases at J, with 10 bases between the two ends. CDR1 is KGHDR, CDR2 SFDVKD, per germline. The CDR3 has 17 amino acids. The CDR3 protein is CATSDLRQDANTGELFF. The CDR3 nucleotides are TGTGCCACCAGTGATTTGCGACAGGACGCGAACACCGGGGAGCTGTTTTTT.

V and J are TRBV30 and TRBJ2-7, with D hard to call. The CDR3 loop spans 11 amino acids. V was cut by 1 base and J by 7 bases, with 8 bases left in between. CDR1 is GTSNPN, CDR2 SVGIG, per germline (reference sequence). The CDR3 nucleotides read TGTGCCTGGAGTGGTATTGGGGAGCAGTACTTC. It translates to CAWSGIGEQYF.

J is TRBJ2-2 and V is TRBV24-1; 10 bases agree with TRBD2. The J segment lost 7 bases and the V segment lost 7 bases, leaving 14 bases of the junction unmatched. This CDR3 region has 17 residues. In germline, CDR1 is KGHDR, CDR2 SFDVKD. CDR3 protein: CATRAPGSGGAGGELFF. The CDR3 region has the DNA TGTGCCACCAGGGCCCCCGGCAGCGGGGGGGCGGGCGGGGAGCTGTTTTTT.

This rearrangement joins TRBV7-9 to TRBJ1-4, with 8 bases identical to TRBD1. V shed 4 bases, J shed 12 bases, and the junction held 13 bases outside the gene matches. The length of the CDR3 is 15 residues. Germline CDR1 SEHNR, CDR2 FQNEAQ (reference sequence). CDR3 protein: CASSSRTGLMKELFF. CDR3 DNA sequence: TGTGCCAGCAGCTCCAGGACAGGGTTAATGAAGGAACTGTTTTTT.

The CDR3 loop is CASSYTRNTEAFF. CDR3 in DNA: TGTGCCAGCAGTTATACAAGGAACACTGAAGCTTTCTTT. V and J are TRBV6-1 and TRBJ1-1; D remains ambiguous. Per germline, CDR1 MNHNS and CDR2 SASEGT. The germline V and J ends were trimmed by 5 bases and 1 base, with 8 bases remaining between them. The CDR3 covers 13 residues.

This clone was picked up one time. V is TRBV7-2 and J is TRBJ1-1; possibly TRBD1 for D (6 bases). Trimming removed 1 base at V and 4 bases at J, with 13 bases between. Germline V lookup: CDR1 SGHTA, CDR2 FQGNSA. The CDR3 has 15 amino acids. CDR3 protein: CASSLGGQMGTEAFF. The DNA for the CDR3 is TGTGCCAGCAGCTTAGGGGGGCAAATGGGCACTGAAGCTTTCTTT.

CDR3 nucleotides: TGTGCCAGCAGCAAAGGGTCAGGAATATCCTACGAGCAGTACTTC. It yields the protein CASSKGSGISYEQYF. The chain employs TRBV21-1 and TRBJ2-7; the table's D call, TRBD1, was not checked against the DNA. TRBV21-1 is labeled a pseudogene. The CDR3 contains 15 residues.

This clone was counted only a few times. The chain joins TRBV2 to TRBJ1-2; no clear D. The V end lost 11 bases, the J end lost 4 bases, and 14 bases lay between the germline ends. Per the germline V gene, CDR1 is SNHLY and CDR2 is FYNNEI. There are 12 residues in the CDR3. The CDR3 DNA follows: TGTGCCTTGCCGAGTCCCGTCTATGGCTACACCTTC. This sequence encodes CALPSPVYGYTF.

The gene calls are TRBV29-1 and TRBJ1-2; 8 positions agree with TRBD1. Germline V gives CDR1 SQVTM, CDR2 ANQGSEA. The CDR3 is made up of 15 amino acids. The J segment lost 2 bases and the V segment lost 5 bases, leaving 10 bases of the junction unmatched. In DNA form, the CDR3 reads TGCAGCGTTCAGGCTAGGACAGGGAGAAACTATGGCTACACCTTC. Its protein is CSVQARTGRNYGYTF. Using reference TRBV29-1 and TRBJ1-2 for the parts outside the CDR3, the full variable domain is SAVISQKPSRDICQRGTSLTIQCQVDSQVTMMFWYRQQPGQSLTLIATANQGSEATYESGFVIDKFPISRPNLTFSTLTVSNMSPEDSSIYLCSVQARTGRNYGYTFGSGTRLTVV.

The chain links TRBV2 to TRBJ1-1, with 7 positions matching TRBD1. V lost 8 bases to trimming and J lost 3 bases; unmatched junction nucleotides: 6. The CDR3 has 13 amino acids. Germline values: CDR1 SNHLY, CDR2 FYNNEI. The CDR3 DNA sequence: TGTGCCAGCGTACTAGACAGGGACACTGAAGCTTTCTTT. Its protein product is CASVLDRDTEAFF.